The next 4 T cell receptor beta chains were all read from a single sample in a study of T-cell reconstitution after alpha-beta-depleted transplantation in children. For TCRbeta, the library was prepared with unique molecular identifiers. TCRdb re-called the PCR reads through MiXCR, storing one row per CDR3 protein. The sample includes 500,000 or so distinct CDR3 sequences, roughly 10% seen only once; the top ten take 11% to 15%. Sequences were derived from PBMCs, mostly from graft donor cells, sampled 180 days after TCRalphabeta/CD19-depleted stem cell transplant. The source is a female patient aged 2-9 years who had a stem cell transplant for aplastic anemia, so the T cells may come from the graft donor.

This clonotype appeared many times. The genes are TRBV20-1 and TRBJ2-5, with D tentatively TRBD2 (5 bases). This CDR3 region has 12 residues. Trimming left V 1 base short and J 9 bases short, with 12 bases between. Germline V lookup: CDR1 DFQATT, CDR2 SNEGSKA (reference sequence). CDR3 in amino acids: CSARGRSGSQYF. CDR3 sequence (DNA): TGCAGTGCTAGAGGCCGATCGGGGTCCCAGTACTTC.

There are a few counts of this clonotype. The chain is built from TRBV7-8 and TRBJ2-7; no firm D call. Per the germline V gene, CDR1 is SGHVS and CDR2 is FQNEAQ. V lost 11 bases and J 3 bases, leaving 20 bases between the germline ends. The CDR3 loop spans 14 amino acids. This CDR3 reads CAESLIEFGYEQYF. The CDR3 DNA follows: TGTGCCGAATCTCTTATCGAGTTTGGCTACGAGCAGTACTTC.

This clonotype was detected only a few times. This chain uses TRBV28 with TRBJ1-5; D not certain. The germline CDR1 and CDR2 sequences are MDHEN and SYDVKM. This CDR3 contains 14 residues. The V end lost 5 bases, the J end lost 4 bases, and 12 bases lay between the germline ends. CDR3 region: CASSKTLGNQPQHF. In nucleotides, the CDR3 is TGTGCCAGCAGTAAGACACTTGGGAATCAGCCCCAGCATTTT.

The table lists this clonotype with a few counts. The chain has TRBV7-8 and TRBJ2-3, with 8 bases identical to TRBD1. Germline CDR1 reads SGHVS; CDR2 reads FQNEAQ. J lost 4 bases, V lost 2 bases, and 5 bases had no gene match. The CDR3 sequence is 15 residues long. CDR3 region: CASSLWSGGPDTQYF. The CDR3 nucleotides are TGTGCCAGCAGCTTATGGTCAGGGGGCCCAGATACGCAGTATTTT.